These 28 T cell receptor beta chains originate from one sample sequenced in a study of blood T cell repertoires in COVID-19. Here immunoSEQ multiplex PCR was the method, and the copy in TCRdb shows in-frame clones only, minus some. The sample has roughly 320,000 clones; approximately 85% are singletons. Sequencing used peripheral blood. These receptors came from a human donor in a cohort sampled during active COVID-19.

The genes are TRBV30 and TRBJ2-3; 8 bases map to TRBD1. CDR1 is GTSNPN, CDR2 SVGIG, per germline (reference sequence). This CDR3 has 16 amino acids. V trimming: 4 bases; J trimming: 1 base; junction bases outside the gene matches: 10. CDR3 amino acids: CAWNKGQGLRTDTQYF. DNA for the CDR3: TGTGCCTGGAACAAAGGACAGGGTCTCCGCACAGATACGCAGTATTTT. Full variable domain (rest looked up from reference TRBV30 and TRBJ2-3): SQTIHQWPATLVQPVGSPLSLECTVEGTSNPNLYWYRQAAGRGLQLLFYSVGIGQISSEVPQNLSASRPQDRQFILSSKKLLLSDSGFYLCAWNKGQGLRTDTQYFGPGTRLTVL.

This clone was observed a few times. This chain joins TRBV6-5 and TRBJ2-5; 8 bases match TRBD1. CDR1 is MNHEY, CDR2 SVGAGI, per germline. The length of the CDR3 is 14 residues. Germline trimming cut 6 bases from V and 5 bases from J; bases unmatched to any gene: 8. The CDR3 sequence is CASSQTGDGETQYF. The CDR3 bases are TGTGCCAGCAGCCAGACAGGGGACGGGGAGACCCAGTACTTC.

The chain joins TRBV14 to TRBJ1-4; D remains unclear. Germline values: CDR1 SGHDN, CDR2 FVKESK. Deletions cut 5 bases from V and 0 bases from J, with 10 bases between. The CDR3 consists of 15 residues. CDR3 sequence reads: CASSAGEATNEKLFF. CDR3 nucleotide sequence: TGTGCCAGCAGCGCTGGAGAGGCAACTAATGAAAAACTGTTTTTT. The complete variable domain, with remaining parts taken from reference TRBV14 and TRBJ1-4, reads EAGVTQFPSHSVIEKGQTVTLRCDPISGHDNLYWYRRVMGKEIKFLLHFVKESKQDESGMPNNRFLAERTGGTYSTLKVQPAELEDSGVYFCASSAGEATNEKLFFGSGTQLSVL.

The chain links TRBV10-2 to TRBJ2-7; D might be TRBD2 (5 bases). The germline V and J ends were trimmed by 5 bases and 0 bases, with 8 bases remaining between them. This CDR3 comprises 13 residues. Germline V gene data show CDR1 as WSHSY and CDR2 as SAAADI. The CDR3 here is CASSRTDSYEQYF. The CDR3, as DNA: TGCGCCAGCAGTCGGACTGACTCCTACGAGCAGTACTTC.

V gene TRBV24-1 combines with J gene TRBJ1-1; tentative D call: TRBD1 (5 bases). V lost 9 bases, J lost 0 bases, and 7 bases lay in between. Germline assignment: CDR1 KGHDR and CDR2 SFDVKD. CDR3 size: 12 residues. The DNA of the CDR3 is TGTGCCACCCGGGGGTTGAACACTGAAGCTTTCTTT. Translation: CATRGLNTEAFF.

The CDR3 DNA is TGTGCCACCAGTGATCCTAGCCCGGGACAGTTGGTAGATACGCAGTATTTT. Its protein product is CATSDPSPGQLVDTQYF. This chain joins TRBV24-1 and TRBJ2-3; 7 bases are a match to TRBD1. Germline V gene data show CDR1 as KGHDR and CDR2 as SFDVKD. The CDR3 is made up of 17 amino acids. V gave up 3 bases and J gave up 5 bases; unmatched junction bases: 13.

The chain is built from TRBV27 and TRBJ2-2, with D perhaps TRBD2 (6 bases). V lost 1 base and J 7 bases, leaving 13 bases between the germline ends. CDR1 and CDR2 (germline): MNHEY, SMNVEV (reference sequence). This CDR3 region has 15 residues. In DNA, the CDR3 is TGTGCCAGCAGTTTATTGGGGCTAGCGAGCGGGGAGCTGTTTTTT. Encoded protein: CASSLLGLASGELFF.

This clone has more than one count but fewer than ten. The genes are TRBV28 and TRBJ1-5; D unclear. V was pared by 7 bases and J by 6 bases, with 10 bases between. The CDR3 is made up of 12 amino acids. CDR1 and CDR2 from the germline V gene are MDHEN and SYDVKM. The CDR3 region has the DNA TGTGCCAGCACTTCCGTGTCTCAGCCCCAGCATTTT. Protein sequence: CASTSVSQPQHF.

The CDR3 DNA is TGTGCCTGGAGTGTACAGGGGCTCCTAGGCTACGAGCAGTACTTC. Translating it yields CAWSVQGLLGYEQYF. V usage is TRBV30 and J usage is TRBJ2-7, with 7 positions matching TRBD1. Germline trimming cut 0 bases from V and 3 bases from J; bases unmatched to any gene: 8. This CDR3 region has 15 residues. Per the germline V gene, CDR1 is GTSNPN and CDR2 is SVGIG (reference sequence). Together with reference TRBV30 and TRBJ2-7, the CDR3 gives the full variable domain: SQTIHQWPATLVQPVGSPLSLECTVEGTSNPNLYWYRQAAGRGLQLLFYSVGIGQISSEVPQNLSASRPQDRQFILSSKKLLLSDSGFYLCAWSVQGLLGYEQYFGPGTRLTVT.

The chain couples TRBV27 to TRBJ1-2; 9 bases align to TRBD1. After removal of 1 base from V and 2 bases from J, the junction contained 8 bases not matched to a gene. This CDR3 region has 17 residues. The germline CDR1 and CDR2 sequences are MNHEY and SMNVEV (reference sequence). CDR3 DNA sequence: TGTGCCAGCAGTTTATTGCCCGGACAGGGGCGCAACTATGGCTACACCTTC. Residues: CASSLLPGQGRNYGYTF.

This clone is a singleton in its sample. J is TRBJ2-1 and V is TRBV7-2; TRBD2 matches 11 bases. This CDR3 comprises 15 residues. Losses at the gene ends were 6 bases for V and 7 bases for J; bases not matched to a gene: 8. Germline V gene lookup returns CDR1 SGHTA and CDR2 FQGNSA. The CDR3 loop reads CASSNQASGGNEQFF. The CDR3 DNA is TGTGCCAGCAGTAATCAGGCTAGCGGGGGGAATGAGCAGTTCTTC.

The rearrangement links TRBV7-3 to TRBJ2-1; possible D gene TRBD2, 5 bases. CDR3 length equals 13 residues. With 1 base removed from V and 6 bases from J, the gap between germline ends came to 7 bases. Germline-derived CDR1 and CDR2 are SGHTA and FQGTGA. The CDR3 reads CASSLNRGNEQFF. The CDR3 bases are TGTGCCAGCAGCTTAAACCGGGGCAATGAGCAGTTCTTC.

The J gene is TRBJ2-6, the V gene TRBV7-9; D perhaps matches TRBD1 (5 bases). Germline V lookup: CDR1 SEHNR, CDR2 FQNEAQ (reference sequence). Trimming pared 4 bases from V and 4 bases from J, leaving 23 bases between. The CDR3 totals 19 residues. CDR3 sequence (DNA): TGTGCCAGCAGCTCGACTCGCGTCGACAGCCTTGCGGGGGCCAACGTCCTGACTTTC. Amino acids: CASSSTRVDSLAGANVLTF.

This CDR3 reads CAWEGLAGGGRTDTQYF. The CDR3 coding sequence is TGTGCCTGGGAAGGACTAGCGGGGGGAGGTCGCACAGATACGCAGTATTTT. J is TRBJ2-3 and V is TRBV30; TRBD2 matches 14 bases. Germline V gene data show CDR1 as GTSNPN and CDR2 as SVGIG (reference sequence). The V segment lost 5 bases and the J segment 1 base; nucleotides outside the gene matches: 8. The CDR3 sequence is 17 residues long.

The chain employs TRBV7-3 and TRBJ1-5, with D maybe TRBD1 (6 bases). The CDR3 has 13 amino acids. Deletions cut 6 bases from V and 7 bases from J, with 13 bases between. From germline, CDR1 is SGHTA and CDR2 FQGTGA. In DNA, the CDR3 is TGTGCCAGCAGGTCACAGGGAGGGCAGCCCCAGCATTTT. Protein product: CASRSQGGQPQHF.

The CDR3 loop reads CASSSGSTYEQYF. The CDR3 DNA is TGTGCCAGCAGTTCGGGTTCGACCTACGAGCAGTACTTC. V is TRBV25-1 and J is TRBJ2-7, with D uncertain. The CDR3 consists of 13 residues. Germline V lookup: CDR1 MGHDK, CDR2 SYGVNS. The V gene lost 5 bases and the J gene lost 2 bases, with 10 bases spanning the gap.

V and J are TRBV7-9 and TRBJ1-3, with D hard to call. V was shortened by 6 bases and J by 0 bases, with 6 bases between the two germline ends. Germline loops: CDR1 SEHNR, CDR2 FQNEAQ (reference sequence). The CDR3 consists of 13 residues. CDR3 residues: CASSDISGNTIYF. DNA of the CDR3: TGTGCCAGCAGTGACATCTCTGGAAACACCATATATTTT. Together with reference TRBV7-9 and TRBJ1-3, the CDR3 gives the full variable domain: DTGVSQNPRHKITKRGQNVTFRCDPISEHNRLYWYRQTLGQGPEFLTYFQNEAQLEKSRLLSDRFSAERPKGSFSTLEIQRTEQGDSAMYLCASSDISGNTIYFGEGSWLTVV.

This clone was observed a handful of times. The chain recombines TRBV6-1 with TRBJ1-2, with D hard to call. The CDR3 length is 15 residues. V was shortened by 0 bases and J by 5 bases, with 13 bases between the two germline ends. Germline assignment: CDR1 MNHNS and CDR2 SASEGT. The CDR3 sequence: CASSEALAGRYGYTF. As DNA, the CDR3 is TGTGCCAGCAGTGAAGCGCTGGCAGGCCGGTATGGCTACACCTTC.

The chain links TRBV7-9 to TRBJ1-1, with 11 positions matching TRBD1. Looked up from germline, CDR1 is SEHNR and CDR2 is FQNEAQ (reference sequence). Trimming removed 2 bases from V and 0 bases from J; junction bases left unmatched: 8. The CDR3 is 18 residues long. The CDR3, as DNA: TGTGCCAGCAGCTTACTTACAGGACAGGGGGCCCTGAACACTGAAGCTTTCTTT. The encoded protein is CASSLLTGQGALNTEAFF.

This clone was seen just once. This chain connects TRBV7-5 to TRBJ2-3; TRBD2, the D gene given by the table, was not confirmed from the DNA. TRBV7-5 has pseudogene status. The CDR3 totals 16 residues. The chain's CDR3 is CVRSSLAGLATDTQYF. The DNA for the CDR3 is TGTGTCAGAAGCTCCTTGGCGGGACTAGCCACAGATACGCAGTATTTT.

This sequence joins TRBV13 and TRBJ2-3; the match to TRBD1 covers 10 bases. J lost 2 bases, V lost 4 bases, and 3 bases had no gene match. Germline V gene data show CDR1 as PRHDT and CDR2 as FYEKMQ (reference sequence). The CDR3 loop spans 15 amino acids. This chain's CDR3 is CASSWGQGNTDTQYF. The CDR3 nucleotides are TGTGCCAGCAGCTGGGGACAGGGGAACACAGATACGCAGTATTTT.

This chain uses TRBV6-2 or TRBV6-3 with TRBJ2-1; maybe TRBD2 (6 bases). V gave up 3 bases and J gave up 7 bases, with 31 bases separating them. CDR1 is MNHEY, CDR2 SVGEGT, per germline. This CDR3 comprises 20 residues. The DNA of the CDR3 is TGTGCCAGCAGTTATTGGCGGAACCGGGACTTAAGCACCCCCGGGAATGAGCAGTTCTTC. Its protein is CASSYWRNRDLSTPGNEQFF.

DNA of the CDR3: TGTGCCAGCAGTGTCTGGGGACAGGCAACTAATGAAAAACTGTTTTTT. This gives the protein CASSVWGQATNEKLFF. The rearrangement links TRBV6-1 to TRBJ1-4; 8 bases agree with TRBD1. CDR1 is MNHNS, CDR2 SASEGT, per germline. The CDR3 length is 16 residues. V lost 4 bases, J lost 0 bases, and 4 bases stayed unmatched.

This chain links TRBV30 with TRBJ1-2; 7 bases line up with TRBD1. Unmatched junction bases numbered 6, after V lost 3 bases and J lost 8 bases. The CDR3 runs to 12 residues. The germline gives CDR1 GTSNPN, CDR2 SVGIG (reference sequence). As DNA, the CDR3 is TGTGCCTGGAGCCTCACAGGGGAAGGCTACACCTTC. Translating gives CAWSLTGEGYTF.

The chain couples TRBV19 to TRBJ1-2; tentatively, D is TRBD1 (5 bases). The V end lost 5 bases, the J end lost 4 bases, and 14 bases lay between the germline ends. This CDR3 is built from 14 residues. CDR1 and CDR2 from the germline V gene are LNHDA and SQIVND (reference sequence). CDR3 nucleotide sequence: TGTGCCAGTAGTTCTCAGGGTCAGGGCTATGGCTACACCTTC. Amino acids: CASSSQGQGYGYTF.

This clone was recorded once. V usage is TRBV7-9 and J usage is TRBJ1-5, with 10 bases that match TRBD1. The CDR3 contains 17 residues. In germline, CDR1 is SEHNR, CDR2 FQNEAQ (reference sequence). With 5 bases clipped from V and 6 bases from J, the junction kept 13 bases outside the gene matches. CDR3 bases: TGTGCCAGCAGCCCCCAAAGCCCCGGGACAGGGGCTCAGCCCCAGCATTTT. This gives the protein CASSPQSPGTGAQPQHF.

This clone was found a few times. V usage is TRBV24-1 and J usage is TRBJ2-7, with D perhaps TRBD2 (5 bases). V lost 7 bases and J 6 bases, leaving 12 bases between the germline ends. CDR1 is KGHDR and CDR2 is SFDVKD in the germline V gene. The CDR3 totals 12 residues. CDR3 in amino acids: CATSDSGGEQYF. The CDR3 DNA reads TGTGCCACCAGCGATAGTGGAGGCGAGCAGTACTTC.

The CDR3 coding sequence is TGTGCCAGCAGTGAAGTCGGCCGACAGGGAAGAGAAAAACTGTTTTTT. This gives the protein CASSEVGRQGREKLFF. The chain has TRBV6-1 and TRBJ1-4, with 7 positions matching TRBD1. The J segment lost 8 bases and the V segment lost 1 base, leaving 10 bases of the junction unmatched. Germline assignment: CDR1 MNHNS and CDR2 SASEGT. This CDR3 has 16 amino acids.